This TCR beta chain was captured in a study of graft-versus-host responses after intestinal transplantation (dated by TCRdb to about 2021). In terms of the full investigation: The transplants that recipients got were multivisceral, liver-intestinal, or isolated intestinal. Anti-thymocyte globulin induction was given to all recipients, followed by maintenance tacrolimus and steroids for two to four years. Bulk TCR-beta CDR3 sequencing was used to track graft-versus-host and host-versus-graft alloreactive T cell clones in the graft, circulation and bone marrow after intestinal transplantation. To identify alloreactive clones, pre-transplant mixed lymphocyte reaction products were sequenced and compared with unstimulated pre-transplant donor and recipient T cells. A cohort of 24 intestinal transplant recipients, including one retransplant, was enrolled, and a few patients lacking pretransplant specimens were excluded. A peak of at least 4% donor T cells among recipient peripheral blood mononuclear cells was the definition used for donor T cell macrochimerism. Rather than going through the commercial service, samples from three later patients were sequenced in-house on an Illumina MiSeq and processed with MiXCR.

Library generation was performed with the immunoSEQ multiplex PCR assay. For most patients, genomic DNA was isolated using the Qiagen DNeasy Blood and Tissue Kit and was shipped frozen to Adaptive Biotechnologies for TCR sequencing. For most patients, genomic DNA was subjected to high-throughput TCR-beta CDR3 sequencing by Adaptive Biotechnologies. In the original analysis: Adaptive's ImmunoSEQ software supplied the TCR sequencing data for around 19 patients, while MiXCR and VDJtools were used to process three other patients. To correct CD4 versus CD8 sorting errors, any sequence found in both subsets at a frequency ratio below 5:1 was removed. CDR3 nucleotide sequences shared by donor and recipient were removed because the origin of these sequences could not be assigned. At least 2-fold expansion over unstimulated cells and a minimum CFSE-low frequency of 0.002% (template counts) or 0.001% (read counts) were required for clones to be classified as alloreactive. Clones were considered mappable if detected in sequenced pre-transplant spleen, lymph node, or MLR CFSE-low populations of the donor or recipient. Cumulative frequency of alloreactive clones was calculated as a percentage of all sequences weighted by copy number. Drawn from immuneACCESS, this table holds only the in-frame rearrangements with V and J called that TCRdb kept. Clones are partly lost; checked studies trace under half to an unresolved V gene and leave the rest unexplained. V and J calls and clone size follow that table, whereas D and trimming were derived from the DNA. This sample has about 93,000 clones in its table, and 85% to 95% of those were observed once. The ten largest account for around 0.49% of the sample.

This sample's time point label indicates: cells obtained before transplantation from donor or recipient. CD3+CD4+ and CD3+CD8+ populations were FACS-sorted from unstimulated pre-transplant donor and recipient cells taken from spleen or lymph nodes. Results the study describes overall, beyond this receptor: The conclusions were limited by the relatively low number and heterogeneity of the intestinal transplant patients. Early after transplant, declines in HvG clones were associated with peak levels of circulating GvH clones. High GvH to HvG T cell clonal ratios were observed in the allografts of patients with donor T cell macrochimerism. GvH clones were detected in recipient bone marrow, and some of these GvH clones were observed earlier in ileal mucosa or blood, consistent with an intestinal mucosal origin.

This clone was detected only once. Its antigen has not been determined. Base qualities are not provided; no much larger clone lies one nucleotide away. Based on the germline V gene (reference sequence), the CDR1 and CDR2 sequences are SGHNT and YYREEE. The CDR3 covers 15 residues, taking in both the cysteine and the phenylalanine. Of the read, only the CDR3 DNA is kept; its 45 bases are in frame from base 1. Germline trimming amounts to 4 bases on V and 3 bases on J, with 7 as the count of junction bases outside the gene matches. The specimen comprised unstimulated CD8+ T cells sorted from spleen or lymph node cells, sampled before intestinal transplant. The receptor's source is a human donor who received an intestinal transplant. The rearrangement combines TRBV5-4 with TRBJ2-3, and TRBD2 matches 8 of the central bases. The CDR3 is CASSLGGLETDTQYF. The sequenced DNA is TGTGCCAGCAGCCTGGGGGGACTAGAAACAGATACGCAGTATTTT. Here the CDR3 is joined to the reference TRBV5-4 and TRBJ2-3 genes, and the full variable domain is: ETGVTQSPTHLIKTRGQQVTLRCSSQSGHNTVSWYQQALGQGPQFIFQYYREEENGRGNFPPRFSGLQFPNYSSELNVNALELDDSALYLCASSLGGLETDTQYFGPGTRLTVL.